This TCR beta chain appears in the sequencing data of a study of beta chain features in type 1 diabetes. Overall study context: There were around 100,000,000 sorted cells examined across all samples. The study, taken as a whole, reports: TCRB CDR3 length was moderately but significantly reduced in all four CD4+ subsets of Type 1 diabetes patients. Sequencing the cDNA could make cells with high TCR expression show up more than they should.

Every isolated RNA sample was fully reverse transcribed, so sequencing captured expressed TCRB transcripts. Some clones are missing from TCRdb's copy, which holds only in-frame ones; the method was immunoSEQ multiplex PCR. The sample lists approximately 730,000 clones; roughly 13% were seen once. As concerns this clone: No antigen is known for it.

The material sequenced was naive CD4+ T cells from blood. This TCR derives from a man aged 18 to 29 with type 1 diabetes.

CDR3: CASTPVYGYTF. The CDR3 nucleotides are TGTGCCAGCACCCCGGTCTATGGCTACACCTTC. The V gene is TRBV2, the J gene TRBJ1-2; D unresolved. CDR1 SNHLY and CDR2 FYNNEI come from the germline V gene. The CDR3 consists of 11 residues. Trimming removed 7 bases at V and 4 bases at J, with 7 bases between.